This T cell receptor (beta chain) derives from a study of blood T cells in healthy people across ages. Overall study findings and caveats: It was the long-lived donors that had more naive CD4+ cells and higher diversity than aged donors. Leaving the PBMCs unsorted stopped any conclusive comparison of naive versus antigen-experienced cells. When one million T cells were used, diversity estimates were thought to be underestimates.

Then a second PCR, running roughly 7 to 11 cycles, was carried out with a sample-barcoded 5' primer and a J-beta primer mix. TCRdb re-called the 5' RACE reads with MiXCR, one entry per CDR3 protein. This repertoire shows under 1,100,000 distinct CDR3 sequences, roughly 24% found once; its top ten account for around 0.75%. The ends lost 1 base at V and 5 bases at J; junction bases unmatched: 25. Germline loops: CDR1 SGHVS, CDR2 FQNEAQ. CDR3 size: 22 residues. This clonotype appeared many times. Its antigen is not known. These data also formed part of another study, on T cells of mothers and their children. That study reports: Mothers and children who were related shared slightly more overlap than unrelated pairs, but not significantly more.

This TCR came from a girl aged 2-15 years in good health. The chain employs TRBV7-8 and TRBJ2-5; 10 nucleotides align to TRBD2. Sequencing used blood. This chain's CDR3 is CASSLVSVGLAGANYIVETQYF. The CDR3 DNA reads TGTGCCAGCAGCTTAGTTTCAGTGGGGCTAGCGGGGGCTAATTATATTGTGGAGACCCAGTACTTC.